Listed here are 28 T cell receptor beta chains from one sample, sequenced in a study of human T cells and chemical hapten exposure. One entry per CDR3 protein results from TCRdb running MiXCR on the RACE reads. The sample consists of roughly 250,000 distinct CDR3 sequences, about 8.6% of them appearing once. Time point indicated: pre-sensitization, week 0. Treatment meaning: therapeutic diphenylcyclopropenone sensitization with weekly scalp DPC. Source: whole blood, taken in connection with sensitization to the hapten diphenylcyclopropenone (DPC). The receptor set was obtained from a woman between 35 and 50 years old with alopecia areata. Some clones in this sample may be carry-over from other donors' samples.

The rearrangement joins TRBV6-1 to TRBJ2-7; weak D call: TRBD2 (6 bases). This CDR3 is 15 amino acids long. CDR1 and CDR2 from the germline V gene are MNHNS and SASEGT. V was clipped by 4 bases and J by 1 base, with 14 bases between them. The CDR3 spells CASSGSGGFSYEQYF. CDR3 sequence (DNA): TGTGCCAGCAGTGGGAGCGGAGGGTTTTCCTACGAGCAGTACTTC.

This clonotype was picked up many times. The chain recombines TRBV7-2 with TRBJ1-4; TRBD1 aligns across 8 bases. Losses at the gene ends were 5 bases for V and 7 bases for J; bases not matched to a gene: 12. Looked up from germline, CDR1 is SGHTA and CDR2 is FQGNSA. CDR3 size: 16 residues. The CDR3 loop is CASSPGTGAGGEKLFF. Here the CDR3 DNA reads TGTGCCAGCAGCCCAGGGACAGGAGCCGGCGGTGAAAAACTGTTTTTT.

The chain links TRBV29-1 to TRBJ2-3; D may correspond to TRBD1 or TRBD2 (5 bases each). Germline-derived CDR1 and CDR2 are SQVTM and ANQGSEA. This CDR3 contains 13 residues. Trimming shortened V by 5 bases and J by 5 bases, and 14 bases separated the two germline ends. CDR3: CSVLPGAGDTQYF. CDR3 in DNA: TGCAGCGTTCTCCCCGGGGCCGGAGATACGCAGTATTTT.

This clonotype occurred a few times. This rearrangement joins TRBV7-2 to TRBJ1-6; D may be TRBD1 (6 bases). The CDR3 contains 14 residues. In germline, CDR1 is SGHTA, CDR2 FQGNSA. Trimming removed 4 bases at V and 7 bases at J, with 11 bases between. The CDR3 is CASSWKQGNSPLHF. CDR3 coding DNA: TGTGCCAGCAGCTGGAAGCAGGGGAATTCACCCCTCCACTTT.

This clonotype showed up many times. The chain is built from TRBV5-1 and TRBJ2-6; D ambiguous. The germline V gene has CDR1 SGHRS and CDR2 YFSETQ. Trimming pared 3 bases from V and 3 bases from J, leaving 7 bases between. The CDR3 consists of 14 residues. CDR3 protein: CASSYGYGANVLTF. The CDR3 DNA sequence: TGCGCCAGCAGCTATGGGTATGGGGCCAACGTCCTGACTTTC.

There are a few counts of this clonotype. The rearrangement joins TRBV6-2 or TRBV6-3 to TRBJ2-1, with D hard to call. Trimming removed 8 bases from V and 5 bases from J, with 16 bases in between. Germline CDR1 is MNHEY and CDR2 is SVGEGT. The CDR3 is 14 amino acids. CDR3 amino acids: CASRQETYNNEQFF. DNA of the CDR3: TGTGCCAGCCGCCAGGAGACCTATAACAATGAGCAGTTCTTC.

This clonotype was detected only a few times. The chain couples TRBV29-1 to TRBJ1-1, with D unresolved. Deletions cut 3 bases from V and 0 bases from J, with 11 bases between. Germline-derived CDR1 and CDR2 are SQVTM and ANQGSEA. This CDR3 has 14 amino acids. The CDR3 DNA is TGCAGCGTTGACAGACCGCCCATGAACACTGAAGCTTTCTTT. As protein: CSVDRPPMNTEAFF.

Only a few counts were recorded for this clonotype. V and J are TRBV3-1 and TRBJ2-1; D uncertain. Trimming removed 3 bases from V and 3 bases from J, with 9 bases in between. Germline V gene data show CDR1 as LGHDT and CDR2 as YNNKEL (reference sequence). CDR3 length: 14 amino acids. This CDR3 is CASSQAAVYNEQFF. The CDR3 DNA reads TGTGCCAGCAGCCAGGCCGCTGTCTACAATGAGCAGTTCTTC.

V and J are TRBV11-2 and TRBJ2-3, with TRBD2 as a possible D gene (6 bases). Trimming removed 3 bases at V and 7 bases at J, with 11 bases between. Looked up from germline, CDR1 is SGHAT and CDR2 is FQNNGV. The CDR3 consists of 13 residues. Written as DNA, the CDR3 is TGTGCCAGCAGCTTGGCTAGCGTGAATACGCAGTATTTT. Translating it yields CASSLASVNTQYF.

This chain links TRBV7-9 with TRBJ1-5, with TRBD1 as a possible D gene (6 bases). The germline V gene encodes CDR1 SEHNR and CDR2 FQNEAQ (reference sequence). The CDR3 contains 14 residues. V dropped 3 bases and J dropped 3 bases, with 9 bases sitting between them. CDR3 DNA: TGTGCCAGCAGCTTGGACAGCTTCAATCAGCCCCAGCATTTT. Encoded protein: CASSLDSFNQPQHF. Looking up the rest from reference TRBV7-9 and TRBJ1-5 gives the full variable domain: DTGVSQNPRHKITKRGQNVTFRCDPISEHNRLYWYRQTLGQGPEFLTYFQNEAQLEKSRLLSDRFSAERPKGSFSTLEIQRTEQGDSAMYLCASSLDSFNQPQHFGDGTRLSIL.

The V call is TRBV6-5, the J call TRBJ2-5, with a tentative D call TRBD1 (6 bases). V was shortened by 4 bases and J by 9 bases, with 21 bases between the two germline ends. The CDR3 consists of 15 residues. Germline CDR1 reads MNHEY; CDR2 reads SVGAGI. CDR3 residues: CASSSSPDSVVAQYF. CDR3 nucleotide sequence: TGTGCCAGCAGTTCCTCCCCGGACAGTGTCGTGGCCCAGTACTTC.

The V gene is TRBV4-3, the J gene TRBJ2-3; 7 bases line up with TRBD2. The length of the CDR3 is 15 residues. V shed 3 bases and J 1 base; nucleotides not matched to a gene: 4. The germline gives CDR1 LGHNA, CDR2 YSLEER. Here the CDR3 DNA reads TGCGCCAGCAGCCACCAGCGGGGTCGCACAGATACGCAGTATTTT. This sequence encodes CASSHQRGRTDTQYF.

In its sample, this clonotype was seen a few times. One junction end disagrees with the germline gene, perhaps due to a read error. This chain uses TRBV3-1 with TRBJ1-1, with unresolved D. The CDR3 runs to 12 residues. Germline V CDR1 and CDR2: LGHDT, YNNKEL (reference sequence). CDR3 coding DNA: TGTGTCAGCAGCGCAGCGAACACTGAAGCTTTCTTT. Translation: CVSSAANTEAFF.

The chain links TRBV29-1 to TRBJ2-7; D might be TRBD1 or TRBD2, each matching 6 bases. The length of the CDR3 is 12 residues. Per germline, CDR1 SQVTM and CDR2 ANQGSEA. Trimming cost V 2 bases and J 5 bases, with 10 bases left between them. CDR3 in DNA: TGCAGCGTTGAATACGGGGGCCACGAGCAGTACTTC. Translating it yields CSVEYGGHEQYF.

This clonotype has more than one count but fewer than ten. V and J are TRBV6-1 and TRBJ1-1; no definite D call. There are 12 residues in the CDR3. Per the germline V gene, CDR1 is MNHNS and CDR2 is SASEGT. Trimming cost V 3 bases and J 7 bases, with 9 bases left between them. CDR3: CASSDYTHEAFF. The CDR3 coding sequence is TGTGCCAGCAGTGATTACACCCATGAAGCTTTCTTT.

The gene calls are TRBV6-5 and TRBJ2-7, with 11 bases aligning to TRBD2. The V segment lost 6 bases and the J segment 0 bases; nucleotides outside the gene matches: 4. The CDR3 runs to 15 residues. Germline loops: CDR1 MNHEY, CDR2 SVGAGI. The CDR3 reads CASSPTSGISYEQYF. CDR3 sequence (DNA): TGTGCCAGCAGCCCGACTAGCGGGATCTCCTACGAGCAGTACTTC.

This clonotype turned up a few times. The V gene is TRBV7-8, the J gene TRBJ2-4; D is unresolved. From germline, CDR1 is SGHVS and CDR2 FQNEAQ. CDR3 size: 16 residues. V lost 6 bases, J lost 0 bases, and 15 bases lay in between. CDR3 region: CASSFAPGKAKNIQYF. CDR3 in DNA: TGTGCCAGCAGTTTCGCCCCTGGAAAAGCCAAAAACATTCAGTACTTC. Supplemented by reference TRBV7-8 and TRBJ2-4, the full variable domain reads GAGVSQSPRYKVAKRGQDVALRCDPISGHVSLFWYQQALGQGPEFLTYFQNEAQLDKSGLPSDRFFAERPEGSVSTLKIQRTQQEDSAVYLCASSFAPGKAKNIQYFGAGTRLSVL.

This clonotype was observed many times. The gene calls are TRBV7-9 and TRBJ2-6; the D is unclear. Per germline, CDR1 SEHNR and CDR2 FQNEAQ (reference sequence). CDR3 length: 14 amino acids. The ends were cut back, 5 bases at V and 0 bases at J, with 5 bases in the middle. The chain's CDR3 is CASSQVSGANVLTF. The CDR3 DNA follows: TGTGCCAGCAGCCAGGTCTCTGGGGCCAACGTCCTGACTTTC.

This clonotype was seen only a few times. The CDR3 protein is CASSLPGSPEQYF. The CDR3 nucleotides are TGTGCCAGCAGCCTCCCCGGGTCCCCCGAGCAGTACTTC. This chain connects TRBV7-2 to TRBJ2-7; D gene uncertain. Trimming left V 5 bases short and J 6 bases short, with 14 bases between. The CDR3 totals 13 residues. From germline, CDR1 is SGHTA and CDR2 FQGNSA. The variable domain in full, with the rest retrieved from reference TRBV7-2 and TRBJ2-7, is GAGVSQSPSNKVTEKGKDVELRCDPISGHTALYWYRQSLGQGLEFLIYFQGNSAPDKSGLPSDRFSAERTGGSVSTLTIQRTQQEDSAVYLCASSLPGSPEQYFGPGTRLTVT.

This clonotype occurred many times. This chain uses TRBV4-2 with TRBJ2-5, with 10 bases lining up with TRBD1. Germline V gene data show CDR1 as LGHNA and CDR2 as YNFKEQ. The CDR3 extends over 16 amino acids. Trimming removed 3 bases from V and 5 bases from J; junction bases left unmatched: 9. The CDR3 DNA reads as TGTGCCAGCAGCCACGGAGGGGGACAGGGGCCGGAGACCCAGTACTTC. It is translated as CASSHGGGQGPETQYF.

This clonotype was seen a few times. The chain combines TRBV7-8 with TRBJ2-1; possible D gene TRBD2, 7 bases. From germline, CDR1 is SGHVS and CDR2 FQNEAQ. This CDR3 has 19 residues. V lost 3 bases and J lost 0, with 21 bases in between. CDR3 in DNA: TGTGCCAGCAGCTTCATATGGGGGGGCGGCTCGAGCTCCTACAATGAGCAGTTCTTC. Translated: CASSFIWGGGSSSYNEQFF.

This clonotype has a handful of counts. The V and J genes are TRBV10-3 and TRBJ1-1; a weak D match, TRBD1 (5 bases). The germline CDR1 and CDR2 sequences are ENHRY and SYGVKD. CDR3 size: 13 residues. V was shortened by 6 bases and J by 8 bases, with 16 bases between the two germline ends. CDR3 residues: CAIRAPLGGEAFF. CDR3 nucleotides: TGTGCCATCAGGGCACCTCTCGGGGGGGAAGCTTTCTTT.

The J gene is TRBJ1-6, the V gene TRBV20-1; unclear D gene. The CDR3 runs to 17 residues. Germline loops: CDR1 DFQATT, CDR2 SNEGSKA (reference sequence). V was pared by 7 bases and J by 0 bases, with 19 bases between. CDR3 in DNA: TGCAGTGTCCCCCCGGGCGGTCCGAGCTCCTATAATTCACCCCTCCACTTT. This translates into CSVPPGGPSSYNSPLHF.

This chain links TRBV6-5 with TRBJ2-3; 13 bases fit TRBD2. The CDR3 runs to 15 residues. V was pared by 4 bases and J by 6 bases, with 4 bases of the junction left unmatched. CDR1 is MNHEY and CDR2 is SVGAGI in the germline V gene. The CDR3 protein is CASSWGLAGTDTQYF. CDR3 DNA: TGTGCCAGCAGTTGGGGACTAGCGGGAACGGATACGCAGTATTTT.

The CDR3 region has the DNA TGTGCCAGCACCAAAGGAATCGCGGGGGAACAGTTCTTC. Translating gives CASTKGIAGEQFF. The rearrangement links TRBV12-3 or TRBV12-4 to TRBJ2-1, with 7 bases that match TRBD2. This CDR3 comprises 13 residues. The V and J ends lost 7 bases and 13 bases, in that order; junction bases with no gene match: 13.

The chain joins TRBV28 to TRBJ2-3; TRBD2 agrees at 10 bases. V shed 5 bases, J shed 1 base, and the junction held 9 bases outside the gene matches. Germline CDR1 is MDHEN and CDR2 is SYDVKM. The CDR3 loop spans 17 amino acids. The CDR3 spells CASSAQREGSGTDTQYF. CDR3 sequence (DNA): TGTGCCAGCAGTGCACAGCGGGAGGGGAGCGGCACAGATACGCAGTATTTT.

Many counts were recorded for this clonotype. This chain joins TRBV6-6 and TRBJ2-3, with D maybe TRBD2 (6 bases). This CDR3 is 14 amino acids long. Trimming stripped 7 bases from V and 6 bases from J, with 17 bases between. From germline, CDR1 is MNHNY and CDR2 SVGAGI (reference sequence). CDR3 in amino acids: CASTPGAGRDTQYF. The DNA for the CDR3 is TGTGCCAGCACCCCGGGCGCGGGACGGGATACGCAGTATTTT.

This clonotype has more than one count but fewer than ten. This sequence joins TRBV6-6 and TRBJ1-2, with D perhaps TRBD1 (5 bases). Germline V CDR1 and CDR2: MNHNY, SVGAGI (reference sequence). The V and J ends lost 2 bases and 8 bases respectively, with 12 bases between them. This CDR3 contains 13 residues. The CDR3 spells CASSYRDEGGYTF. The CDR3, as DNA: TGTGCCAGCAGTTACAGGGACGAGGGCGGCTACACCTTC.